The 11 T cell receptor beta chains presented below share a single source sample, sequenced in a study of tumor-infiltrating lymphocytes in primary liver carcinoma. Starting from approximately 470 ng of total RNA, TCR beta cDNA was produced with a primer in the constant region. Researchers made the TCR beta libraries by running three nested multiplex PCR rounds with slightly modified ARM-PCR. Investigators reported that the first two PCR rounds, at 10 cycles each, used TRBV1-TRBV30 forward primers with a C-beta reverse primer. Using its own MiXCR run on the multiplex PCR reads, TCRdb lists one record per CDR3 protein. Of 95,000 to 150,000 distinct CDR3 sequences listed, under 65% were seen once; the top ten hold 7.5% to 8.5%. The study co-extracted DNA and RNA from about 20-30 mg of unsorted bulk tissue. The sequenced sample consisted of liver tumor tissue from sampling region 3. Subset defined: tumor region T3, left-lateral pole. Source of these receptors: a woman in her fifties or sixties with primary liver carcinoma and hepatitis B virus infection.

Details on this clonotype: A single base separates this from a much larger clone, so it may be a read error. V gene TRBV10-3 combines with J gene TRBJ2-7; 7 bases match TRBD1. The V gene end was trimmed by 5 bases and the J gene end by 3 bases; junction bases not matched to a gene: 10. Germline V gives CDR1 ENHRY, CDR2 SYGVKD. CDR3 length equals 15 residues. CDR3 sequence: CAISRTGDADYEQYF. The DNA of the CDR3 is TGTGCCATCAGTCGTACAGGGGACGCAGACTACGAGCAGTACTTC.

The chain carries TRBV11-2 and TRBJ2-3, with D unresolved. CDR3 length: 14 residues. The V gene's germline CDR1 is SGHAT and CDR2 FQNNGV. The CDR3 protein is CTCSLGSNTDTQYF. CDR3 bases: TGTACCTGCAGCTTAGGCTCTAACACAGATACGCAGTATTTT. The full variable domain, with the rest looked up from reference TRBV11-2 and TRBJ2-3, is EAGVAQSPRYKIIEKRQSVAFWCNPISGHATLYWYQQILGQGPKLLIQFQNNGVVDDSQLPKDRFSAERLKGVDSTLKIQPAKLEDSAVYLCTCSLGSNTDTQYFGPGTRLTVL.

A word on this clonotype: Relative to the germline gene, one junction end is altered; a read error may explain this. This chain joins TRBV11-2 and TRBJ2-3; D possibly corresponds to TRBD1 (7 bases). The CDR3 has 14 residues. CDR1 and CDR2 from the germline V gene are SGHAT and FQNNGV. The CDR3 DNA reads TGTGACAGCAACTTAGACAGGGAGGTCGATACGCAGTATTTT. Translation: CDSNLDREVDTQYF.

Remarks on this clonotype: This could be a read error, since a much larger clone is one nucleotide away. The V gene is TRBV7-8, the J gene TRBJ1-5, with 7 bases matching TRBD1. The CDR3 covers 14 residues. After removal of 2 bases from V and 6 bases from J, the junction contained 4 bases not matched to a gene. The germline CDR1 and CDR2 sequences are SGHVS and FQNEAQ. The CDR3 DNA reads as TGTGCCAGCAGCTTATGCAGGGGGAGTCAGCCCCAGCATTTT. Translating it yields CASSLCRGSQPQHF.

This clonotype showed up just once. The chain joins TRBV6-6 to TRBJ1-5; D is unresolved. This CDR3 has 15 residues. CDR1 and CDR2 (germline): MNHNY, SVGAGI (reference sequence). V was clipped by 2 bases and J by 7 bases, with 15 bases between them. In nucleotides, the CDR3 is TGTGCCAGCAGTTACGGTGGATCTAGGAACCAGCCCCAGCATTTT. Protein sequence: CASSYGGSRNQPQHF.

This clonotype occurred a few times. The chain is built from TRBV30 and TRBJ2-2; D may be TRBD2 (6 bases). This CDR3 has 16 amino acids. V was clipped by 0 bases and J by 6 bases, with 17 bases between them. CDR1 and CDR2 from the germline V gene are GTSNPN and SVGIG (reference sequence). CDR3 nucleotide sequence: TGTGCCTGGAGTGTACTTGGGGGAGGAAGACCCGGGGAGCTGTTTTTT. This sequence encodes CAWSVLGGGRPGELFF.

There are a few counts of this clonotype. This may come from a read error, since a much larger clone is one base off. The V and J genes are TRBV4-1 and TRBJ1-2; 8 nucleotides match TRBD1. Trimming removed 4 bases from V and 0 bases from J; junction bases left unmatched: 22. Looked up from germline, CDR1 is MGHRA and CDR2 is YSYEKL. The CDR3 extends over 21 amino acids. The CDR3 DNA is TGCGCCAGCAGCCCTCACTTAATAGTAGGGACAGGAGCAATAGCTAACTATGGCTACACCTTC. Amino acid sequence: CASSPHLIVGTGAIANYGYTF.

Here the CDR3 reads CASSLVSGEGRSYEQYF. The CDR3, as DNA: TGCGCCAGCAGCTTGGTGTCGGGGGAGGGCCGGTCCTACGAGCAGTACTTC. V usage is TRBV5-1 and J usage is TRBJ2-7; TRBD2 aligns across 7 bases. The CDR3 consists of 17 residues. V shed 0 bases and J 1 base; nucleotides not matched to a gene: 10. Germline-derived CDR1 and CDR2 are SGHRS and YFSETQ.

Ten or more counts support this clonotype. The J gene is TRBJ2-3, the V gene TRBV29-1, with D possibly matching TRBD1 (5 bases). V shed 5 bases and J shed 2 bases, with 11 bases lying between them. CDR3 length: 13 residues. Looked up from germline, CDR1 is SQVTM and CDR2 is ANQGSEA. The CDR3 DNA sequence: TGCAGCGTTCGAACAGGCAACACAGATACGCAGTATTTT. It yields the protein CSVRTGNTDTQYF.

CDR3 loop: CASSLATSGRHYEQYF. Here the CDR3 DNA reads TGTGCCAGCAGTTTAGCCACTAGCGGGAGGCACTACGAGCAGTACTTC. The chain is built from TRBV28 and TRBJ2-7; TRBD2 aligns across 12 bases. CDR1 and CDR2 from the germline V gene are MDHEN and SYDVKM. V gave up 2 bases and J gave up 3 bases; unmatched junction bases: 5. This CDR3 comprises 16 residues.

As to this clonotype: At one boundary the junction diverges from the germline segment, which might be a read error. The CDR3 bases are TGTGCCAGCAACTTAGGGACAGGAGGCTCCCTTGAGCAGTACTTC. Encoded protein: CASNLGTGGSLEQYF. This chain joins TRBV11-3 and TRBJ2-7, with TRBD1 matching over 8 bases. CDR1 is SGHNT and CDR2 is YENEEA in the germline V gene. CDR3 length: 15 residues.